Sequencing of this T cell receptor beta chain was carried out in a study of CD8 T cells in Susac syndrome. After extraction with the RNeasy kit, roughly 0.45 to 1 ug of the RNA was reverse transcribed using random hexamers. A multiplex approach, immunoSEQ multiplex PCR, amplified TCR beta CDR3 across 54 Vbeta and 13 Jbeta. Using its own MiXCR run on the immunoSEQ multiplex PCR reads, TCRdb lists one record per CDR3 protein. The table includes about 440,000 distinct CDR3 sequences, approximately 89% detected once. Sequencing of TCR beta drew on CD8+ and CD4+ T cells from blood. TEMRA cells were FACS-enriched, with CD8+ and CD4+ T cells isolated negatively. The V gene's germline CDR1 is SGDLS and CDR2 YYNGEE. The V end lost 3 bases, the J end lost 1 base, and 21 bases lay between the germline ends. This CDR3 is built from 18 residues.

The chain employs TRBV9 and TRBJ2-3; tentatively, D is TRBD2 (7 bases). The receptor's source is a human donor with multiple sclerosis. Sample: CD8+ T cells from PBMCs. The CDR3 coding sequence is TGTGCCAGCAGCGGACTCCACTCGAGGGGGGGAGGCACAGATACGCAGTATTTT. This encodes CASSGLHSRGGGTDTQYF.